Below, 13 T cell receptor beta chains from the same sample are listed, as sequenced in a study of blood T cell repertoires in COVID-19. Some clones are missing from TCRdb's copy, which holds only in-frame ones; the method was immunoSEQ multiplex PCR. The table lists roughly 130,000 clones, 70% to 85% of them singletons. Sequencing was performed on peripheral blood. The receptors shown here come from a woman at least 80 years old with acute or convalescent COVID-19.

A few counts support this clone. In the same sample, other DNA sequences code for this CDR3. V usage is TRBV18 and J usage is TRBJ1-1; D remains ambiguous. Germline CDR1 and CDR2: KGHSH and LQKENI. This CDR3 has 12 residues. V was cut by 6 bases and J by 7 bases, with 12 bases left in between. The CDR3 bases are TGTGCCAGCTCTAATGATGGCGGTGAAGCTTTCTTT. Translation: CASSNDGGEAFF.

The table lists this clone with a count of one. V and J are TRBV6-5 and TRBJ1-1; D is uncertain. This CDR3 spans 12 amino acids. Trimming removed 5 bases at V and 1 base at J, with 5 bases between. Germline V CDR1 and CDR2: MNHEY, SVGAGI. The CDR3 DNA is TGTGCCAGCAGTAACAGGAACACTGAAGCTTTCTTT. Its protein is CASSNRNTEAFF.

The chain combines TRBV18 with TRBJ2-3; maybe TRBD1 (6 bases). The CDR3 contains 18 residues. Trimming removed 0 bases from V and 6 bases from J, with 22 bases in between. Germline V gene lookup returns CDR1 KGHSH and CDR2 LQKENI. The CDR3 bases are TGTGCCAGCTCACCACCCGTGTGGACAGACCCAGAGGAGGATACGCAGTATTTT. Protein product: CASSPPVWTDPEEDTQYF. The full variable domain, its missing parts supplied by reference TRBV18 and TRBJ2-3, is NAGVMQNPRHLVRRRGQEARLRCSPMKGHSHVYWYRQLPEEGLKFMVYLQKENIIDESGMPKERFSAEFPKEGPSILRIQQVVRGDSAAYFCASSPPVWTDPEEDTQYFGPGTRLTVL.

V gene TRBV6-5 combines with J gene TRBJ1-1; 7 bases are shared with TRBD1. The CDR3 extends over 14 amino acids. The ends lost 5 bases at V and 0 bases at J; junction bases unmatched: 3. The germline CDR1 and CDR2 sequences are MNHEY and SVGAGI. CDR3 sequence reads: CASSPGQLNTEAFF. As DNA, the CDR3 is TGTGCCAGCAGTCCGGGACAGTTGAACACTGAAGCTTTCTTT.

The chain uses TRBV10-3 and TRBJ2-3; 8 nucleotides agree with TRBD1. This CDR3 has 16 amino acids. V shed 4 bases, J shed 2 bases, and the junction held 8 bases outside the gene matches. Germline V gene data show CDR1 as ENHRY and CDR2 as SYGVKD. CDR3 protein: CAISVGQGDLTDTQYF. The CDR3 DNA reads as TGTGCCATCAGTGTCGGACAGGGAGATCTCACAGATACGCAGTATTTT.

This clone was observed a single time. The chain has TRBV18 and TRBJ2-1, with a possible D match to TRBD2 (5 bases). The ends were cut back, 0 bases at V and 6 bases at J, with 6 bases in the middle. The germline CDR1 and CDR2 sequences are KGHSH and LQKENI. The CDR3 runs 13 residues. Here the CDR3 DNA reads TGTGCCAGCTCACCACCGAGCGGCAATGAGCAGTTCTTC. Residues: CASSPPSGNEQFF.

This clone was observed a few times. This rearrangement joins TRBV24-1 to TRBJ2-3, with unresolved D. V lost 5 bases, J lost 2 bases, and 7 bases lay in between. From germline, CDR1 is KGHDR and CDR2 SFDVKD. CDR3 length: 13 amino acids. CDR3 in amino acids: CATSVPNTDTQYF. The CDR3 DNA sequence: TGTGCCACCAGTGTCCCAAACACAGATACGCAGTATTTT.

This clone was found a few times. This sequence joins TRBV9 and TRBJ1-1, with a possible D match to TRBD1 (5 bases). This CDR3 is 15 amino acids long. V shed 3 bases and J shed 2 bases, with 14 bases lying between them. Germline CDR1 reads SGDLS; CDR2 reads YYNGEE. As DNA, the CDR3 is TGTGCCAGCAGCGCCCTCGATGGGGCAAACACTGAAGCTTTCTTT. It encodes CASSALDGANTEAFF.

V and J are TRBV7-2 and TRBJ2-2; D is uncertain. The CDR3 covers 13 residues. V lost 1 base and J 4 bases, leaving 4 bases between the germline ends. Looked up from germline, CDR1 is SGHTA and CDR2 is FQGNSA. CDR3: CASSLGSTGELFF. The CDR3 bases are TGTGCCAGCAGCTTAGGTAGCACCGGGGAGCTGTTTTTT.

The chain uses TRBV3-1 (or the pseudogene TRBV3-2) and TRBJ2-5, with D tentatively TRBD1 (6 bases). The CDR3 runs to 15 residues. The V end lost 4 bases, the J end lost 5 bases, and 17 bases lay between the germline ends. Germline V gene lookup returns CDR1 LGHDT and CDR2 YNNKEL (reference sequence). CDR3 DNA: TGTGCCAGCAGCCGGCGACAGGCCCAAGGGGAGACCCAGTACTTC. This translates into CASSRRQAQGETQYF.

The rearrangement links TRBV19 to TRBJ1-5; TRBD1 is a possible D gene (6 bases). Germline V gene lookup returns CDR1 LNHDA and CDR2 SQIVND (reference sequence). This CDR3 has 13 residues. Trimming took off 6 bases at V and 3 bases at J, with 9 bases between the two ends. CDR3 residues: CASRDSHNQPQHF. The CDR3 DNA reads TGTGCCAGTAGGGACAGCCACAATCAGCCCCAGCATTTT.

This chain uses TRBV25-1 with TRBJ1-6; unclear D gene. There are 16 residues in the CDR3. The V gene's germline CDR1 is MGHDK and CDR2 SYGVNS. Trimming pared 3 bases from V and 4 bases from J, leaving 13 bases between. The CDR3 nucleotides read TGTGCCAGCAGTGATAGCGCGGCTGCGTATAATTCACCCCTCCACTTT. It yields the protein CASSDSAAAYNSPLHF. Using reference TRBV25-1 and TRBJ1-6 for the parts outside the CDR3, the full variable domain is EADIYQTPRYLVIGTGKKITLECSQTMGHDKMYWYQQDPGMELHLIHYSYGVNSTEKGDLSSESTVSRIRTEHFPLTLESARPSHTSQYLCASSDSAAAYNSPLHFGNGTRLTVT.

The V gene is TRBV19, the J gene TRBJ1-6, with D uncertain. The V and J ends lost 5 bases and 8 bases respectively, with 22 bases between them. The V gene's germline CDR1 is LNHDA and CDR2 SQIVND (reference sequence). The CDR3 extends over 17 amino acids. CDR3 DNA sequence: TGTGCCAGTAGTTCCCCGCCTGGTGTGCGACTCGATTCACCCCTCCACTTT. This codes for CASSSPPGVRLDSPLHF.